This T cell receptor (beta chain) was profiled in a study of response to subunit inactivated influenza vaccine. TCRdb reanalysed the RT-PCR reads using MiXCR and keeps one entry per CDR3 protein. The top ten clones hold roughly 2.8% of a sample with about 540,000 distinct CDR3 sequences, roughly 25% of them seen once. V was clipped by 6 bases and J by 3 bases, with 15 bases between them. This CDR3 region has 13 residues. Germline assignment: CDR1 DFQATT and CDR2 SNEGSKA (reference sequence). The same sample was also used in a study of T cells expressing NK-cell markers. According to that study: Libraries used 5'RACE template switching adding universal primer site and UMIs.

This receptor was obtained from a man aged 50-59 years who received an inactivated influenza vaccine. This material consisted of CD4+ T cells sorted from PBMCs, taken 12 days after vaccination. The V call is TRBV20-1, the J call TRBJ2-7; weak D call: TRBD1 (6 bases). The CDR3 region is CSAPARGGYEQYF. The CDR3 DNA follows: TGCAGTGCCCCTGCCAGGGGCGGCTACGAGCAGTACTTC.